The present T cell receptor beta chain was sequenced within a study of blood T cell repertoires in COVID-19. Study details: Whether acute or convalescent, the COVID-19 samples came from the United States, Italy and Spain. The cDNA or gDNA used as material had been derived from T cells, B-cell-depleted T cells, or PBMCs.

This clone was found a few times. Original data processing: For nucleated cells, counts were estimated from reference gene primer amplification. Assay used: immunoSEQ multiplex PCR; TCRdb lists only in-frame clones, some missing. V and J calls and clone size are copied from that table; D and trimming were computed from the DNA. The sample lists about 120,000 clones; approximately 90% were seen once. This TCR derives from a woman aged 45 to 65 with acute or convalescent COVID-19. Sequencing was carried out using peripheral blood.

This CDR3 reads CASSLPAGELFF. DNA for the CDR3: TGTGCCAGCAGCTTACCGGCCGGGGAGCTGTTTTTT. This chain connects TRBV7-7 to TRBJ2-2; D remains unclear. The V gene lost 2 bases and the J gene lost 6 bases, with 4 bases spanning the gap. The germline CDR1 and CDR2 sequences are SSHAT and FNYEAQ (reference sequence). The CDR3 totals 12 residues.